These 23 T cell receptor beta chains originate from one sample sequenced in a study of T-cell reconstitution after alpha-beta-depleted transplantation in children. It was with unique molecular identifiers that the TCRbeta library was prepared. TCRdb reanalysed the PCR reads using MiXCR and keeps one entry per CDR3 protein. This repertoire shows roughly 120,000 distinct CDR3 sequences, about a tenth found once; its top ten account for 30% to 35%. Sequenced here: PBMCs, sampled before TCRalphabeta/CD19-depleted stem cell transplant. These TCRs come from a boy between 2 and 10 years old with acute lymphoblastic leukemia, due to receive a stem cell transplant.

The rearrangement uses TRBV3-1 and TRBJ1-1; D possibly corresponds to TRBD1 (5 bases). This CDR3 is built from 13 residues. V was cut by 3 bases and J by 8 bases, with 13 bases left in between. Germline V lookup: CDR1 LGHDT, CDR2 YNNKEL (reference sequence). The CDR3 here is CASSQQGGKEAFF. The CDR3, as DNA: TGTGCCAGCAGCCAGCAGGGCGGGAAGGAAGCTTTCTTT.

In this sample, this clonotype turned up a few times. This chain links TRBV29-1 with TRBJ2-7; D gene uncertain. Germline V gene lookup returns CDR1 SQVTM and CDR2 ANQGSEA. V lost 7 bases and J lost 6, with 13 bases in between. CDR3 size: 11 residues. The CDR3 DNA reads as TGCAGCGCCTACGTGGGGTTCGAGCAGTACTTC. It encodes CSAYVGFEQYF.

This clonotype was picked up a small number of times. CDR3 in amino acids: CSAKSSGRLQETQYF. The CDR3 DNA reads as TGCAGTGCTAAGTCTAGCGGGAGGCTCCAAGAGACCCAGTACTTC. The V gene is TRBV20-1, the J gene TRBJ2-5; 11 nucleotides align to TRBD2. This CDR3 has 15 amino acids. The V and J ends lost 4 bases and 1 base, in that order; junction bases with no gene match: 5. Germline values: CDR1 DFQATT, CDR2 SNEGSKA (reference sequence).

This clonotype was seen only a few times. This chain uses TRBV6-4 with TRBJ2-1; D uncertain. The CDR3 totals 13 residues. The germline V gene has CDR1 MRHNA and CDR2 SNTAGT. Trimming stripped 7 bases from V and 13 bases from J, with 20 bases between. The CDR3 DNA sequence: TGTGCCAGCACCCTATTAGATAGATCGGTACAGTTCTTC. It codes for CASTLLDRSVQFF.

The chain joins TRBV9 to TRBJ2-7, with D hard to call. CDR3 length: 15 amino acids. CDR1 is SGDLS and CDR2 is YYNGEE in the germline V gene. V shed 0 bases and J shed 3 bases, with 13 bases lying between them. CDR3 region: CASSVATAGNYEQYF. The CDR3 DNA reads TGTGCCAGCAGCGTAGCTACAGCTGGAAACTACGAGCAGTACTTC.

Details on this clonotype: This may be a read error: a much more frequent sequence differs by one nucleotide. CDR3 nucleotides: TGCAGTGCTTCCGGGACTAGTGGGTACGAGCAGTGCTTC. Translation: CSASGTSGYEQCF. V and J are TRBV20-1 and TRBJ2-7; 8 nucleotides line up with TRBD2. CDR3 length equals 13 residues. The germline gives CDR1 DFQATT, CDR2 SNEGSKA (reference sequence).

The chain joins TRBV15 to TRBJ2-1, with 15 bases lining up with TRBD2. V shed 1 base and J 10 bases; nucleotides not matched to a gene: 11. CDR1 is LNHNV, CDR2 YYDKDF, per germline (reference sequence). This CDR3 has 18 amino acids. CDR3: CATSRGGPGLAGGGEQFF. CDR3 in DNA: TGTGCCACCAGCAGAGGGGGACCGGGACTAGCGGGAGGTGGGGAGCAGTTCTTC.

This chain uses TRBV11-2 with TRBJ2-5; D is undetermined. This CDR3 is built from 14 residues. Germline CDR1 SGHAT, CDR2 FQNNGV. Trimming pared 1 base from V and 5 bases from J, leaving 11 bases between. DNA of the CDR3: TGTGCCAGCAGCTTAGGGGCCCCGAGGGAGACCCAGTACTTC. Residues: CASSLGAPRETQYF.

This clonotype occurred a few times. The chain couples TRBV20-1 to TRBJ2-3; 7 bases fit TRBD2. V lost 0 bases to trimming and J lost 8 bases; unmatched junction nucleotides: 5. Germline assignment: CDR1 DFQATT and CDR2 SNEGSKA (reference sequence). CDR3 length: 13 residues. CDR3 amino acids: CSARDPGGGTQYF. The CDR3 DNA reads TGCAGTGCTAGAGATCCGGGGGGAGGTACGCAGTATTTT.

This clonotype was observed a few times. This chain joins TRBV4-1 and TRBJ1-2; D may be TRBD1 (5 bases). V was clipped by 2 bases and J by 2 bases, with 12 bases between them. The CDR3 sequence is 15 residues long. CDR1 is MGHRA and CDR2 is YSYEKL in the germline V gene. In DNA, the CDR3 is TGCGCCAGCAGCCAAAGTACAGGACTAAACTATGGCTACACCTTC. This encodes CASSQSTGLNYGYTF.

This clonotype was observed a handful of times. V gene TRBV7-2 combines with J gene TRBJ2-3, with 7 bases lining up with TRBD1. Germline CDR1 reads SGHTA; CDR2 reads FQGNSA. The CDR3 runs 12 residues. Trimming removed 5 bases from V and 7 bases from J; junction bases left unmatched: 3. The CDR3 coding sequence is TGTGCCAGCAGCGTACAGGGGAATACGCAGTATTTT. Amino acids: CASSVQGNTQYF.

This clonotype has ten or more counts. V is TRBV14 and J is TRBJ2-5, with D uncertain. Germline V gene data show CDR1 as SGHDN and CDR2 as FVKESK. Trimming left V 4 bases short and J 2 bases short, with 2 bases between. The CDR3 sequence is 11 residues long. The CDR3 reads CASSRQETQYF. The CDR3 DNA follows: TGTGCCAGCAGCCGTCAAGAGACCCAGTACTTC.

There are many counts of this clonotype. One end of the junction fails to match germline, which may point to a read error. The gene calls are TRBV7-7 and TRBJ2-1, with D possibly matching TRBD2 (5 bases). Germline V gene sequence: CDR1 SSHAT, CDR2 FNYEAQ (reference sequence). The CDR3 contains 16 residues. The CDR3 loop is CASSPAFGLETNEQFF. The CDR3 nucleotides are TGTGCTAGCAGTCCGGCGTTTGGACTGGAGACCAATGAGCAGTTCTTC.

A few counts support this clonotype. This may come from a read error, since a much larger clone is one base off. This is likely a read error, given that the CDR3 carries no conserved phenylalanine or tryptophan at its end. J is TRBJ2-3 and V is TRBV5-1; D may be TRBD2 (6 bases). The germline V gene has CDR1 SGHRS and CDR2 YFSETQ. Trimming removed 1 base at V and 1 base at J, with 10 bases between. CDR3 length: 15 amino acids. CDR3 region: CASSLTLARTDTQYL. The CDR3 DNA sequence: TGCGCCAGCAGCTTGACCCTAGCGCGCACAGATACGCAGTATCTT.

This clonotype was recorded many times. The chain couples TRBV18 to TRBJ1-1; no definite D call. V was shortened by 8 bases and J by 2 bases, with 6 bases between the two germline ends. The CDR3 runs 11 residues. The germline V gene has CDR1 KGHSH and CDR2 LQKENI. CDR3 amino acids: CASRENTEAFF. The CDR3 DNA sequence: TGTGCCAGCCGAGAAAACACTGAAGCTTTCTTT.

This clonotype appeared many times. The chain links TRBV10-3 to TRBJ1-6, with TRBD1 matching over 8 bases. With V trimmed by 6 bases and J by 8 bases, 6 bases remained unmatched. This CDR3 has 14 amino acids. Germline V gives CDR1 ENHRY, CDR2 SYGVKD. The CDR3 loop reads CAIRKTGDDSPLHF. The CDR3, as DNA: TGTGCCATCAGGAAGACAGGGGATGATTCACCCCTCCACTTT.

In this sample, this clonotype turned up many times. J is TRBJ2-5 and V is TRBV7-9; D is undetermined. CDR3 length: 13 residues. The V gene lost 5 bases and the J gene lost 5 bases, with 12 bases spanning the gap. Germline CDR1 is SEHNR and CDR2 is FQNEAQ (reference sequence). The CDR3 sequence is CASSQGVRETQYF. Here the CDR3 DNA reads TGTGCCAGCAGCCAAGGAGTTAGGGAGACCCAGTACTTC.

The rearrangement joins TRBV7-3 to TRBJ2-1; D possibly matches TRBD1 or TRBD2 (5 bases each). Germline values: CDR1 SGHTA, CDR2 FQGTGA. This CDR3 has 15 amino acids. The V end was cut by 4 bases, the J end by 3 bases, with 13 bases between. This CDR3 reads CASSSRMGDYNEQFF. The CDR3 nucleotides are TGTGCCAGCAGCTCACGAATGGGGGACTACAATGAGCAGTTCTTC.

This clonotype appeared many times. The chain uses TRBV20-1 and TRBJ2-3; D remains ambiguous. Between the trimmed V and J ends, which lost 6 bases and 2 bases, there was a span of 12 bases. In germline, CDR1 is DFQATT, CDR2 SNEGSKA (reference sequence). The CDR3 has 13 amino acids. The CDR3 is CSAASDITDTQYF. The DNA of the CDR3 is TGCAGTGCGGCCAGCGACATCACAGATACGCAGTATTTT.

The chain employs TRBV3-1 and TRBJ1-1; no firm D call. This CDR3 region has 13 residues. The V and J ends lost 4 bases and 7 bases respectively, with 13 bases between them. Per germline, CDR1 LGHDT and CDR2 YNNKEL (reference sequence). Written as DNA, the CDR3 is TGTGCCAGCAGCCTTGGAGGTCGGGGTGAAGCTTTCTTT. This gives the protein CASSLGGRGEAFF.

V is TRBV24-1 and J is TRBJ2-5; 8 bases are a match to TRBD2. Germline V gene lookup returns CDR1 KGHDR and CDR2 SFDVKD. V shed 7 bases, J shed 2 bases, and the junction held 8 bases outside the gene matches. This CDR3 spans 15 amino acids. CDR3 nucleotide sequence: TGTGCCACCAGCGTCGGGGGGGGCTGGCAAGAGACCCAGTACTTC. The encoded protein is CATSVGGGWQETQYF.

This clonotype turned up a few times. The rearrangement joins TRBV20-1 to TRBJ1-5; D remains unclear. Germline V gene lookup returns CDR1 DFQATT and CDR2 SNEGSKA (reference sequence). The ends were cut back, 2 bases at V and 2 bases at J, with 10 bases in the middle. The CDR3 contains 14 residues. Here the CDR3 DNA reads TGCAGTGCTAGATCTGGTGAGGGCAATCAGCCCCAGCATTTT. It encodes CSARSGEGNQPQHF.

This clonotype was counted between two and nine times. V is TRBV2 and J is TRBJ2-7, with TRBD2 identical over 11 bases. This CDR3 is 14 amino acids long. The V gene end was trimmed by 6 bases and the J gene end by 4 bases; junction bases not matched to a gene: 5. Germline V gene lookup returns CDR1 SNHLY and CDR2 FYNNEI. The CDR3 DNA sequence: TGTGCCAGCAGGACTAGCGGGAAGAAATACGAGCAGTACTTC. Its translation: CASRTSGKKYEQYF.